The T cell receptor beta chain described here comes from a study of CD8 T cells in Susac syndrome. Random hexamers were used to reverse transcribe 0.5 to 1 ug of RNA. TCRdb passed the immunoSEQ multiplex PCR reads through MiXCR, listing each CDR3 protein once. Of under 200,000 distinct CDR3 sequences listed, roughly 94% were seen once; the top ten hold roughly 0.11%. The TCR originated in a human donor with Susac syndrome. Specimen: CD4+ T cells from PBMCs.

CDR3 protein: CASSFRGSPHEQYF. CDR3 bases: TGCGCCAGCAGCTTCCGAGGCAGCCCCCACGAGCAGTACTTC. The chain has TRBV5-1 and TRBJ2-7; no definite D call. V gave up 2 bases and J gave up 5 bases, with 14 bases separating them. CDR3 length: 14 amino acids. The germline V gene encodes CDR1 SGHRS and CDR2 YFSETQ.